This note documents a single T cell receptor beta chain sequence. Its antigen is currently unknown. This specimen comes from a study of cytomegalovirus exposure and HLA in healthy donors. Findings of the study overall: According to a later analysis, TCR clusters from the first cohort tended to co-occur in the 120 or so validation repertoires. It was reportedly the case that the classifier diagnosed cytomegalovirus status with high specificity and sensitivity. Cytomegalovirus-associated status was assigned to more than 150 TCR beta chains.

CDR1 is MGHRA and CDR2 is YSYEKL in the germline V gene. V dropped 7 bases and J dropped 7; count of bases not matched to a gene: 2. This CDR3 comprises 12 residues. The protocol was immunoSEQ multiplex PCR, while the TCRdb copy is restricted to in-frame clones and leaves out a portion. The data hold 150,000 to 200,000 clones, with 80% to 85% observed a single time. Sequenced sample: PBMCs. The chain couples TRBV4-1 to TRBJ1-5; 9 nucleotides align to TRBD1. The receptor's source is a woman aged 30 to 39 in good health and CMV-seronegative. The CDR3 nucleotides read TGCGCCAGCACTGACAGGGGGCAGCCCCAGCATTTT. Protein product: CASTDRGQPQHF.